Included here is one TCR beta chain sequence, with context. This record comes from a study of blood T cell repertoires in COVID-19. Across the whole study: The cDNA or gDNA used as material had been derived from T cells, B-cell-depleted T cells, or PBMCs.

CDR3 length equals 15 residues. V gave up 4 bases and J gave up 7 bases; unmatched junction bases: 3. The germline V gene has CDR1 LGHNA and CDR2 YSLEER. Original methodology: Nucleated cell counts were estimated from reference gene primer amplification. Assay: immunoSEQ multiplex PCR; the TCRdb copy retains only in-frame clones and omits some. V, J and clone size are those of that table, while D and trimming were read from the DNA. Of 90,000 to 100,000 clones detected, about 80% appear once; the ten largest clones hold roughly a tenth. Sequencing used peripheral blood. The sequence was obtained from a man between 65 and 85 years old with acute or convalescent COVID-19. The genes are TRBV4-3 and TRBJ2-1, with TRBD2 matching over 14 bases. The CDR3 bases are TGCGCCAGCAGCCCCGGGACTAGCGGGAGTAATGAGCAGTTCTTC. Its translation: CASSPGTSGSNEQFF.